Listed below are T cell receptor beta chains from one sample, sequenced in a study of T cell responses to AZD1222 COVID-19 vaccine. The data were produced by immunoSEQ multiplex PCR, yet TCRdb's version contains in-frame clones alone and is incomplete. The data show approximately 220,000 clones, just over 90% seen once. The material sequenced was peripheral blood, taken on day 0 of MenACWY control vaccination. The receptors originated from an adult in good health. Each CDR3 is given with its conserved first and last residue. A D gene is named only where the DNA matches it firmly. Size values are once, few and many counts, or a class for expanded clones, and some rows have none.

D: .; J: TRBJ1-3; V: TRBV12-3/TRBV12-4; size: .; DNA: TGTGCCAGCAGGCCACCAGGCGGAAACACCATATATTTT; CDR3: CASRPPGGNTIYF
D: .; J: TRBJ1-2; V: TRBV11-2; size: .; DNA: TGTGCCAGCAGCTTTGACGGTTCAGCTAACTATGGCTACACCTTC; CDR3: CASSFDGSANYGYTF
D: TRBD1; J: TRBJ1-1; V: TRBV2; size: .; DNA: TGTGCCAGCAGTGGACAGGGGGCCGTTGAAGCTTTCTTT; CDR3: CASSGQGAVEAFF
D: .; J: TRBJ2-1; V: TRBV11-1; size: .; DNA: TGTGCCAGCAGCTTAGCGGGGGGGCCTTACAATGAGCAGTTCTTC; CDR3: CASSLAGGPYNEQFF
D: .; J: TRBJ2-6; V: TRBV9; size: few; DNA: TGTGCCAGCAGCTCTAGACTTGCTACTAGCTCTGGGGCCAACGTCCTGACTTTC; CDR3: CASSSRLATSSGANVLTF
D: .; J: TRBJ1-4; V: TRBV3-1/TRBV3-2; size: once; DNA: TGTGCCAGCAGCCAAGTCACAGGGTCGGCTGAAAAACTGTTTTTT; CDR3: CASSQVTGSAEKLFF
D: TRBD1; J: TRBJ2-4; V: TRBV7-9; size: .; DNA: TGTGCCAGCAGCTTAGACAGGGGATCCAAAAACATTCAGTACTTC; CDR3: CASSLDRGSKNIQYF
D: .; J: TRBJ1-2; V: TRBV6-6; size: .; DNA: TGTGCCAGCAGTTACACGAGGGGACCACGAGGCTATGGCTACACCTTC; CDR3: CASSYTRGPRGYGYTF
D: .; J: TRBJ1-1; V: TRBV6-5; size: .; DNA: TGTGCCAGCAGTTTAAGGATCATGAACACTGAAGCTTTCTTT; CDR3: CASSLRIMNTEAFF
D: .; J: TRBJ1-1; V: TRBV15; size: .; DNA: TGTGCCACCAGCGGGGGTTGGAACACTGAAGCTTTCTTT; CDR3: CATSGGWNTEAFF
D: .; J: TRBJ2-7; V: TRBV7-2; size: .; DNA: TGTGCCAGCAGCTTGAGTAGCGCGATCTCCTACGAGCAGTACTTC; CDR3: CASSLSSAISYEQYF
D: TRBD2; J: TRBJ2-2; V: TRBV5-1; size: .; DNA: TGCGCCAGCAGCTTACCACTAGCGGGGACCGGGGAGCTGTTTTTT; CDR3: CASSLPLAGTGELFF
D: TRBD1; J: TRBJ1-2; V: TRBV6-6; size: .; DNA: TGTGCCAGCAGCCAGAGACAGGGTTCCGGCTACACCTTC; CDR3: CASSQRQGSGYTF
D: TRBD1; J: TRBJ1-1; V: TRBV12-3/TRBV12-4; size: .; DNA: TGTGCCAGCAGTAGGGGGCGGGTTGAAGCTTTCTTT; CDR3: CASSRGRVEAFF
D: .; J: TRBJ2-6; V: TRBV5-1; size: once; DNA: TGCGCCAGCAGCTTCTCGGCCAGGGACGGGGTTGGGGCCAACGTCCTGACTTTC; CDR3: CASSFSARDGVGANVLTF
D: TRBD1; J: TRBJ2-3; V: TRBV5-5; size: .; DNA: TGTGCCAGCAGCTTAGGGACAGGGGATAGCACAGATACGCAGTATTTT; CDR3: CASSLGTGDSTDTQYF
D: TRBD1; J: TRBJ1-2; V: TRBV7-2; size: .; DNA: TGTGCCAGCAGCTCCCGGGACAGCTATGGCTACACCTTC; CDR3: CASSSRDSYGYTF
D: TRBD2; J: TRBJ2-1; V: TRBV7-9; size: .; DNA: TGTGCCAGCAGCCGCTCCGGTGGACTAGCGAGTAATGAGCAGTTCTTC; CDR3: CASSRSGGLASNEQFF
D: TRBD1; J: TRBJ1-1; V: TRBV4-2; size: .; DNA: TGTGCCAGCAGCCACTCCGGACAGGGAAGCACTGAAGCTTTCTTT; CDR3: CASSHSGQGSTEAFF
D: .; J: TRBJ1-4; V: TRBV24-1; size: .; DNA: TGTGCCACCAGTGACTCGGGTGACACTAATGAAAAACTGTTTTTT; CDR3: CATSDSGDTNEKLFF
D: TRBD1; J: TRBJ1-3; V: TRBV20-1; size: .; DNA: TGCAGTGCTAGTCTCCGGGACAGTTCGTTCTCTGGAAACACCATATATTTT; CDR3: CSASLRDSSFSGNTIYF
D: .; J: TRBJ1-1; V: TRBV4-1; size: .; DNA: TGCGCCAGCAGCCAAGATCCCAGGAACACTGAAGCTTTCTTT; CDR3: CASSQDPRNTEAFF
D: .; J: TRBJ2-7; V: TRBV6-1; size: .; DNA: TGTGCCAGCAGTGAAGCGAAGGTTTTCGGCTACGAGCAGTACTTC; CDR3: CASSEAKVFGYEQYF
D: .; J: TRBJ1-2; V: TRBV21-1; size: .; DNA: TGTGCCAGCAGCGGGCTTAACCATGGCTACACCTTC; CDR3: CASSGLNHGYTF
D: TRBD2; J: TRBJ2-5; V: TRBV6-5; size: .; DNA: TGTGCCAGCAGTTACTCACTAGCGGGGGGAGAGACCCAGTACTTC; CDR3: CASSYSLAGGETQYF
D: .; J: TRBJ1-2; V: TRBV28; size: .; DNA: TGTGCCAGCAGTATACCCGGGACACGGGACTCCTATGGCTACACCTTC; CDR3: CASSIPGTRDSYGYTF
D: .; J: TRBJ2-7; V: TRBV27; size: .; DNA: TGTGCCAGCAGCCAAGGAGCGGGCCAAACTTACGAGCAGTACTTC; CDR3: CASSQGAGQTYEQYF
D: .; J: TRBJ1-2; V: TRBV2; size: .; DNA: TGTGCCAGCGGACCCTGGGACAAAGGCTATGGCTACACCTTC; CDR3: CASGPWDKGYGYTF
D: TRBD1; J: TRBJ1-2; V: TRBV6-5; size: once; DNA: TGTGCCAGCAGTTACGGGGACAGGCTCGCTGGCTACACCTTC; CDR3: CASSYGDRLAGYTF
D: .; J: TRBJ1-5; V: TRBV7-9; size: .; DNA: TGTGCCAGGGGGGGGATTCGCAATCAGCCCCAGCATTTT; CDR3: CARGGIRNQPQHF
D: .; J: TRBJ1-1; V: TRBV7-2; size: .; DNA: TGTGCCAGCAGCACCCCTGGGGACACTGAAGCTTTCTTT; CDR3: CASSTPGDTEAFF
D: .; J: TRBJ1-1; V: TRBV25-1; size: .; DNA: TGTGCCAGCAGAGAAACAGGCCTGAACACTGAAGCTTTCTTT; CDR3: CASRETGLNTEAFF
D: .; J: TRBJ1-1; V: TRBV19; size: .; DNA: TGTGCCAGTAGTTCTGCAAATCCGGGGACTGAAGCTTTCTTT; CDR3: CASSSANPGTEAFF
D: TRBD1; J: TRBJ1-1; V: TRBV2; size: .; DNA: TGTGCCAGCAGTGATGCACAGGGGACTGAAGCTTTCTTT; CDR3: CASSDAQGTEAFF
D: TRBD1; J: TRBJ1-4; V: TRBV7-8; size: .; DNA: TGTGCCAGCAGCACCGGGACAGGATCCCAGTTTCGCGAAAAACTGTTTTTT; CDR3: CASSTGTGSQFREKLFF
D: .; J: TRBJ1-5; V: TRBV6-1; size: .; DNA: TGTGCCAGCAGTGTAGCCCGGTTTGGGAGCAATCAGCCCCAGCATTTT; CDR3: CASSVARFGSNQPQHF
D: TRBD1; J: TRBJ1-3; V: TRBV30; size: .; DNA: TGTGCCTGGAGAGGACCGACAGGGAACGGAAACACCATATATTTT; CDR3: CAWRGPTGNGNTIYF
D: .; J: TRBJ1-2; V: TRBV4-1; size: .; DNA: TGCGCCAGCAGCCAGTCCACAGCCGATCCTAACTATGGCTACACCTTC; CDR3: CASSQSTADPNYGYTF
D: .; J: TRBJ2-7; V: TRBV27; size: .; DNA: TGTGCCAGCAGCTCTGGGGGGGGCGAATCCTACGAGCAGTACTTC; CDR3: CASSSGGGESYEQYF
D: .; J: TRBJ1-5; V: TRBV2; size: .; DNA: TGTGCCAGCAGCGCAAATCACCCGGGGGGCAATCAGCCCCAGCATTTT; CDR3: CASSANHPGGNQPQHF
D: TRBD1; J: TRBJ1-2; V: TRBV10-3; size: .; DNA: TGTGCCATCAGTGAGTCGATCGTAGGGGGCGAAAGCGTAGGCTACACCTTC; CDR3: CAISESIVGGESVGYTF
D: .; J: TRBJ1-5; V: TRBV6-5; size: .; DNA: TGTGCCAGCAGCAGAAACCGACAGGAAAATCAGCCCCAGCATTTT; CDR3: CASSRNRQENQPQHF
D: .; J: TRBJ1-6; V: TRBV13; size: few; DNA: TGTGCCAGCAGCCCCGGCTCTGCAGGGCCCTATTCACCCCTCCACTTT; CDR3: CASSPGSAGPYSPLHF
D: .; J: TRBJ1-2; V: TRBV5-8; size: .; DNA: TGTGCCAGCAGCGCCGACAGGTTGGGCGGCTACACCTTC; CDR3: CASSADRLGGYTF
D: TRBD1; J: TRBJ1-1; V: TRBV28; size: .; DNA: TGTGCCAGCAGTCCCCGGACAGGATGGGAAAATGCGGACACTGAAGCTTTCTTT; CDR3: CASSPRTGWENADTEAFF
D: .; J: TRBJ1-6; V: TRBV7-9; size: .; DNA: TGTGCCGACCAGGGGAGCTCCTATAATTCACCCCTCCACTTT; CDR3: CADQGSSYNSPLHF
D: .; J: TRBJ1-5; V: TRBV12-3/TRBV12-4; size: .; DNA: TGTGCCAGCAGTTTGAGGGCCAATCAGCCCCAGCATTTT; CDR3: CASSLRANQPQHF
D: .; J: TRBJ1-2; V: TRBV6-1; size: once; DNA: TGTGCCAGCAGTGTAGCGGCTTTCTACACCTTC; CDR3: CASSVAAFYTF
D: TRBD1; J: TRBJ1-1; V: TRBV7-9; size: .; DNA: TGTGCCAGCAGCCTACCACCGGGACAGGGCGCATTT; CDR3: CASSLPPGQGAF